What follows are 2 T cell receptor beta chains derived from one specimen sequenced in a study of lymphopenia after photon versus proton radiotherapy. Here immunoSEQ multiplex PCR was the method, and the copy in TCRdb shows in-frame clones only, minus some. The sample holds about 70,000 clones, 80% to 90% seen once. Sequences were derived from peripheral blood, sampled from a patient treated with proton-based radiotherapy. All receptors come from an elderly man with esophageal cancer.

The V call is TRBV7-8, the J call TRBJ2-1; the match to TRBD2 covers 15 bases. The CDR3 contains 20 residues. V dropped 5 bases and J dropped 10; count of bases not matched to a gene: 21. Germline CDR1 reads SGHVS; CDR2 reads FQNEAQ. CDR3 loop: CASSPTRPGLAGGSVREQFF. In DNA form, the CDR3 reads TGTGCCAGCAGCCCCACCCGTCCCGGACTAGCGGGAGGGAGTGTGAGGGAGCAGTTCTTC. Looking up the rest from reference TRBV7-8 and TRBJ2-1 gives the full variable domain: GAGVSQSPRYKVAKRGQDVALRCDPISGHVSLFWYQQALGQGPEFLTYFQNEAQLDKSGLPSDRFFAERPEGSVSTLKIQRTQQEDSAVYLCASSPTRPGLAGGSVREQFFGPGTRLTVL.

The V and J genes are TRBV18 and TRBJ2-5; D may match TRBD1 or TRBD2 (6 bases each). Germline lookup yields CDR1 KGHSH and CDR2 LQKENI. The CDR3 is 14 residues long. V gave up 0 bases and J gave up 6 bases, with 11 bases separating them. The CDR3 sequence: CASSPPTGAKTQYF. The CDR3 DNA sequence: TGTGCCAGCTCACCACCGACGGGGGCGAAGACCCAGTACTTC.